The text below deals with one TCR beta chain. This sample includes further DNA sequences coding for the same CDR3. The sort gate was single viable CD3+CD4+CD8-CD45RO+ cells for memory CD4+ T cells. Germline values: CDR1 SGHTA, CDR2 FQGNSA. V was trimmed by 1 base and J by 3 bases, leaving 10 bases between them. The CDR3 sequence is 15 residues long. Clones were sequenced by immunoSEQ multiplex PCR, and TCRdb holds only the in-frame ones, with some missing. The sample consists of some 49,000 clones, approximately 78% of them appearing once. This sample was taken from a study of memory CD4+ T cells and cytomegalovirus serostatus.

This chain connects TRBV7-2 to TRBJ1-5; D not certain. The receptor was derived from an adult in good health and CMV-seronegative. The sequenced sample consisted of memory CD4+ T cells from blood. The CDR3 spells CASSLGSGYNQPQHF. Here the CDR3 DNA reads TGTGCCAGCAGCTTAGGGAGTGGGTACAATCAGCCCCAGCATTTT.